Below, 21 T cell receptor beta chains from the same sample are listed, as sequenced in a study of neurological immune-mediated disorders. TCRdb ran MiXCR on the 5' RACE reads and lists one entry per CDR3 protein. The sample has tens of thousands of distinct CDR3 sequences, around 3.5% seen once. The sequencing input was PBMCs. The origin of the receptors is a man in his sixties with multiple sclerosis.

This clonotype was found many times. At one end, the junction sequence differs from germline, possibly due to a read error. The rearrangement uses TRBV5-1 and TRBJ2-1, with D possibly being TRBD2 (7 bases). There are 15 residues in the CDR3. Germline CDR1 reads SGHRS; CDR2 reads YFSETQ. The CDR3 nucleotides read TGCGTCAGCAGCTTGGCCGCGGGGGCCGTTGGGGAGCAGTTCTTC. Translated, it gives CVSSLAAGAVGEQFF. The variable domain in full, with the rest retrieved from reference TRBV5-1 and TRBJ2-1, is KAGVTQTPRYLIKTRGQQVTLSCSPISGHRSVSWYQQTPGQGLQFLFEYFSETQRNKGNFPGRFSGRQFSNSRSEMNVSTLELGDSALYLCVSSLAAGAVGEQFFGPGTRLTVL.

This clonotype was recorded many times. The rearrangement links TRBV7-2 to TRBJ1-3, with 7 bases lining up with TRBD1. Trimming at V came to 2 bases and at J to 1 base, leaving 5 bases not matched to a gene. The germline V gene has CDR1 SGHTA and CDR2 FQGNSA. This CDR3 spans 16 amino acids. CDR3 loop: CASSLFGQASGNTIYF. The CDR3 bases are TGTGCCAGCAGCTTATTTGGACAGGCATCTGGAAACACCATATATTTT.

V is TRBV29-1 and J is TRBJ2-1; possibly TRBD1 for D (6 bases). This CDR3 has 14 amino acids. V lost 4 bases, J lost 7 bases, and 17 bases lay in between. The germline CDR1 and CDR2 sequences are SQVTM and ANQGSEA. The CDR3 DNA reads TGCAGCGTTGGCCGGGGCGGACAGTTTAATGAGCAGTTCTTC. It specifies CSVGRGGQFNEQFF.

This clonotype was counted at least ten times. The chain combines TRBV24-1 with TRBJ2-1, with TRBD2 matching over 7 bases. The germline gives CDR1 KGHDR, CDR2 SFDVKD. V lost 9 bases, J lost 0 bases, and 4 bases stayed unmatched. The CDR3 has 14 amino acids. The CDR3 bases are TGTGCCACCTGTCGCGGGAGCTCCTACAATGAGCAGTTCTTC. This gives the protein CATCRGSSYNEQFF.

There are many counts of this clonotype. CDR3 in amino acids: CASARDRSTDTQYF. The CDR3 DNA is TGCGCCAGCGCTCGGGACAGAAGCACAGATACGCAGTATTTT. The genes are TRBV5-1 and TRBJ2-3, with 7 nucleotides matching TRBD1. Trimming removed 7 bases from V and 0 bases from J; junction bases left unmatched: 5. The germline CDR1 and CDR2 sequences are SGHRS and YFSETQ. This CDR3 comprises 14 residues. Drawing the rest from reference TRBV5-1 and TRBJ2-3, the complete variable domain is KAGVTQTPRYLIKTRGQQVTLSCSPISGHRSVSWYQQTPGQGLQFLFEYFSETQRNKGNFPGRFSGRQFSNSRSEMNVSTLELGDSALYLCASARDRSTDTQYFGPGTRLTVL.

In its sample, this clonotype was seen many times. The chain employs TRBV5-5 and TRBJ1-1; possible D gene TRBD1, 6 bases. In germline, CDR1 is SGHKS, CDR2 YYEKEE (reference sequence). The CDR3 is 14 amino acids. The ends were cut back, 4 bases at V and 1 base at J, with 11 bases in the middle. The CDR3 reads CASSRDTRNTEAFF. The CDR3, as DNA: TGTGCCAGCAGCCGGGACACAAGGAACACTGAAGCTTTCTTT.

This clonotype was observed many times. The chain joins TRBV20-1 to TRBJ1-5; D remains unclear. V dropped 1 base and J dropped 1 base, with 8 bases sitting between them. In germline, CDR1 is DFQATT, CDR2 SNEGSKA (reference sequence). This CDR3 has 14 amino acids. The chain's CDR3 is CSARGVSSNQPQHF. The CDR3 DNA is TGCAGTGCTAGAGGGGTGTCGAGCAATCAGCCCCAGCATTTT.

This clonotype has at least ten counts. V gene TRBV15 combines with J gene TRBJ2-3; no definite D call. The CDR3 is 13 amino acids. Trimming pared 0 bases from V and 8 bases from J, leaving 9 bases between. Germline CDR1 reads LNHNV; CDR2 reads YYDKDF (reference sequence). CDR3 DNA sequence: TGTGCCACCAGCAGAGATAGGACGCCTACGCAGTATTTT. Its translation: CATSRDRTPTQYF.

This clonotype was seen repeatedly, ten times or more. The V gene is TRBV10-3, the J gene TRBJ1-2; D gene ambiguous. Germline assignment: CDR1 ENHRY and CDR2 SYGVKD. This CDR3 is 13 amino acids long. Trimming cost V 4 bases and J 6 bases, with 12 bases left between them. CDR3 residues: CAISGSRSDGYTF. CDR3 bases: TGTGCCATCAGTGGGTCCAGATCCGATGGCTACACCTTC.

In its sample, this clonotype was seen many times. The chain uses TRBV28 and TRBJ1-5; no clear D gene. The length of the CDR3 is 13 residues. V was trimmed by 2 bases and J by 2 bases, leaving 4 bases between them. From germline, CDR1 is MDHEN and CDR2 SYDVKM. CDR3 nucleotides: TGTGCCAGCAGTTTAATCCGCAATCAGCCCCAGCATTTT. Translation gives CASSLIRNQPQHF.

On this clonotype itself: A read error is possible here, since a much larger clone lies one base away. The J gene is TRBJ1-5, the V gene TRBV6-6; D is unclear. Germline V gives CDR1 MNHNY, CDR2 SVGAGI (reference sequence). CDR3 length: 13 amino acids. In DNA form, the CDR3 reads TGTGCCAGCAGTTATAGTCTCAGCCAGCCCCGGCATTTT. Protein product: CASSYSLSQPRHF.

This clonotype was detected ten times or more. The chain recombines TRBV20-1 with TRBJ2-7; D gene uncertain. CDR1 is DFQATT and CDR2 is SNEGSKA in the germline V gene (reference sequence). The CDR3 covers 11 residues. Trimming stripped 5 bases from V and 5 bases from J, with 10 bases between. The CDR3 here is CSAGPVDEQYF. In DNA, the CDR3 is TGCAGTGCTGGCCCGGTCGACGAGCAGTACTTC.

This clonotype was recorded at least ten times. The chain uses TRBV10-3 and TRBJ1-1, with D possibly TRBD1 on 6 matching bases. Germline V gives CDR1 ENHRY, CDR2 SYGVKD. Trimming shortened V by 7 bases and J by 1 base, and 13 bases separated the two germline ends. CDR3 length: 14 residues. Here the CDR3 reads CAIKRQEQNTEAFF. In DNA, the CDR3 is TGTGCCATCAAACGACAGGAGCAGAACACTGAAGCTTTCTTT.

This clonotype was detected many times. The chain has TRBV5-1 and TRBJ2-7; a possible D gene is TRBD2 (5 bases). The CDR3 runs to 14 residues. V was shortened by 0 bases and J by 5 bases, with 12 bases between the two germline ends. In germline, CDR1 is SGHRS, CDR2 YFSETQ. The CDR3 sequence is CASSLGPARDEQYF. The DNA for the CDR3 is TGCGCCAGCAGCTTGGGCCCAGCGCGGGACGAGCAGTACTTC.

This clonotype showed up many times. DNA of the CDR3: TGTGCCAGCAGTTTACGGGGAGGTGTTGGCTACACCTTC. Protein: CASSLRGGVGYTF. The chain employs TRBV12-3 or TRBV12-4 and TRBJ1-2; D not resolved. The CDR3 totals 13 residues. Trimming took 2 bases from V and 7 from J, leaving 11 bases between them.

This clonotype was seen repeatedly, ten times or more. The chain has TRBV5-6 and TRBJ1-1; D ambiguous. The CDR3 is 13 amino acids. Germline-derived CDR1 and CDR2 are SGHDT and YYEEEE. Trimming took 0 bases from V and 8 from J, leaving 11 bases between them. CDR3 region: CASSLGRAVEAFF. DNA for the CDR3: TGTGCCAGCAGCTTGGGCCGGGCCGTCGAAGCTTTCTTT. Filled out from reference TRBV5-6 and TRBJ1-1, the complete variable domain reads DAGVTQSPTHLIKTRGQQVTLRCSPKSGHDTVSWYQQALGQGPQFIFQYYEEEERQRGNFPDRFSGHQFPNYSSELNVNALLLGDSALYLCASSLGRAVEAFFGQGTRLTVV.

This clonotype occurred many times. The CDR3 sequence: CASSLDFTYEQYF. Here the CDR3 DNA reads TGCGCCAGCAGCTTGGATTTTACCTACGAGCAGTACTTC. This rearrangement joins TRBV5-1 to TRBJ2-7; D remains ambiguous. The CDR3 spans 13 residues. CDR1 and CDR2 from the germline V gene are SGHRS and YFSETQ. Trimming removed 0 bases from V and 2 bases from J, with 6 bases in between.

Comments on this clonotype: A junction boundary mismatches the germline segment, possibly from a read error. The chain has TRBV15 and TRBJ1-5; no firm D call. This CDR3 comprises 14 residues. Germline CDR1 reads LNHNV; CDR2 reads YYDKDF (reference sequence). CDR3 DNA: TGTGTCACCAGCACGAGGAAGACGGGTAAGACCCAGAATTTT. Translated: CVTSTRKTGKTQNF.

This clonotype was seen at least ten times. The genes are TRBV5-1 and TRBJ1-3; D ambiguous. The CDR3 extends over 12 amino acids. V was pared by 1 base and J by 4 bases, with 3 bases between. In germline, CDR1 is SGHRS, CDR2 YFSETQ. CDR3 nucleotide sequence: TGCGCCAGCAGCTTGCCAGGAAACACCATATATTTT. This gives the protein CASSLPGNTIYF. Full variable domain (remainder filled in from reference TRBV5-1 and TRBJ1-3): KAGVTQTPRYLIKTRGQQVTLSCSPISGHRSVSWYQQTPGQGLQFLFEYFSETQRNKGNFPGRFSGRQFSNSRSEMNVSTLELGDSALYLCASSLPGNTIYFGEGSWLTVV.

There are many counts of this clonotype. CDR3 region: CASSLGQGDEQFF. CDR3 bases: TGTGCCAGCAGTTTGGGACAGGGGGACGAGCAGTTCTTC. The V call is TRBV12-3 or TRBV12-4, the J call TRBJ2-1, with 11 nucleotides matching TRBD1. The CDR3 runs 13 residues. V shed 3 bases and J 10 bases; nucleotides not matched to a gene: 2.

This clonotype appeared many times. The chain links TRBV3-1 to TRBJ2-1; D possibly corresponds to TRBD2 (5 bases). The CDR3 is 13 residues long. Germline CDR1 LGHDT, CDR2 YNNKEL (reference sequence). V gave up 1 base and J gave up 7 bases, with 8 bases separating them. The CDR3 DNA sequence: TGTGCCAGCAGCCAAGTCCGGGGAAATGAGCAGTTCTTC. Translated: CASSQVRGNEQFF.